These T cell receptor beta chains were read from a single sample in a study of blood T cell repertoires in COVID-19. The assay was immunoSEQ multiplex PCR, and TCRdb's table has in-frame clones only and misses some. The profile shows 190,000 or so clones, 86% of them singletons. Material: peripheral blood. The receptor source for this set is a woman in her seventies with acute or convalescent COVID-19. Both conserved end residues are part of each CDR3. The D gene is left open where the match is weak. Size values are once, few and many counts, or a class for expanded clones, and some rows have none.

DNA: TGTGCCAGCAGCCAGTACGAATGGACTGAAGCTTTCTTT
CDR3: CASSQYEWTEAFF
V: TRBV7-9
D: NA
size: NA
J: TRBJ1-1

DNA: TGTGCCAGTATGGCTAGCGCAAAAACAGATACGCAGTATTTT
CDR3: CASMASAKTDTQYF
V: TRBV19
D: NA
size: NA
J: TRBJ2-3

DNA: TGTGCCAGCCAGTCGACAAGTCAGCCCCAGCATTTT
CDR3: CASQSTSQPQHF
V: TRBV28
D: NA
size: NA
J: TRBJ1-5

DNA: TGCGCCAGCAGCCCCGAGGGACAGGGGGCGCGTGGCTACACCTTC
CDR3: CASSPEGQGARGYTF
V: TRBV5-1
D: TRBD1
size: NA
J: TRBJ1-2

DNA: TGTGCCAGCAGCTCCCCCTCGGGACACCCGTCCTACGAGCAGTACTTC
CDR3: CASSSPSGHPSYEQYF
V: TRBV7-9
D: NA
size: NA
J: TRBJ2-7

DNA: TGTGCCAGCAGCGTCGGACTAGCGGGAGGGCTTGGCTCCTACAATGAGCAGTTCTTC
CDR3: CASSVGLAGGLGSYNEQFF
V: TRBV5-4
D: TRBD2
size: once
J: TRBJ2-1

DNA: TGTGCCACCAGGGGACTAGCGGGAGACCAATACAATGAGCAGTTCTTC
CDR3: CATRGLAGDQYNEQFF
V: TRBV24-1
D: TRBD2
size: NA
J: TRBJ2-1

DNA: TGTGCCAGCAGCTTAGGAGGACAGGGAGGCTATGGCTACACCTTC
CDR3: CASSLGGQGGYGYTF
V: TRBV7-2
D: TRBD1
size: NA
J: TRBJ1-2

DNA: TGTGCCAGCAGCCCCGGCCTCAGCGTGGGCGAGCAGTACTTC
CDR3: CASSPGLSVGEQYF
V: TRBV11-3
D: NA
size: NA
J: TRBJ2-7

DNA: TGCGCCAGCAGCTTCGGGACAGGGATCACAGATACGCAGTATTTT
CDR3: CASSFGTGITDTQYF
V: TRBV5-1
D: TRBD1
size: NA
J: TRBJ2-3

DNA: TGTGCCAGCAGCGCTAAACCGGGACTCCTCTACAATGAGCAGTTCTTC
CDR3: CASSAKPGLLYNEQFF
V: TRBV14
D: NA
size: NA
J: TRBJ2-1

DNA: TGTGCCAGTAGTATAAAATGGTCGGACAGAAGTGAAAAACTGTTTTTT
CDR3: CASSIKWSDRSEKLFF
V: TRBV19
D: NA
size: NA
J: TRBJ1-4

DNA: TGTGCCAGCAGCGTATCTCCGGTACAAGAGACCCAGTACTTC
CDR3: CASSVSPVQETQYF
V: TRBV9
D: NA
size: NA
J: TRBJ2-5

DNA: TGTGCCAGCAGCTTGGTGGTCGGACAGAGCTACGAGCAGTACTTC
CDR3: CASSLVVGQSYEQYF
V: TRBV5-5
D: NA
size: NA
J: TRBJ2-7

DNA: TGTGCCAGCACTGCGAGCGGGGGGTCCTACGAGCAGTACTTC
CDR3: CASTASGGSYEQYF
V: TRBV28
D: TRBD2
size: NA
J: TRBJ2-7

DNA: TGCGCCAGCAGCCGGGACAGTGCCTACAATGAGCAGTTCTTC
CDR3: CASSRDSAYNEQFF
V: TRBV5-1
D: TRBD1
size: NA
J: TRBJ2-1

DNA: TGTGCCAGCAGCCGAGCACAGGGCTATGGCTACACCTTC
CDR3: CASSRAQGYGYTF
V: TRBV14
D: NA
size: NA
J: TRBJ1-2

DNA: TGTGCCAGCAGCTTAGGGAGGAGCTACAATGAGCAGTTCTTC
CDR3: CASSLGRSYNEQFF
V: TRBV7-9
D: NA
size: NA
J: TRBJ2-1

DNA: TGTGCCAGCAGCTCCCCCAGACAGGGGAGGTACGAGCAGTACTTC
CDR3: CASSSPRQGRYEQYF
V: TRBV7-9
D: TRBD1
size: once
J: TRBJ2-7

DNA: TGTGCCAGCACTTTAAACATACCGACAGATACGCAGTATTTT
CDR3: CASTLNIPTDTQYF
V: TRBV2
D: NA
size: NA
J: TRBJ2-3

DNA: TGTGCCAGCAGGCCGACATTTATTGACGGCTACACCTTC
CDR3: CASRPTFIDGYTF
V: TRBV5-4
D: NA
size: NA
J: TRBJ1-2

DNA: TGTGCCAGCAGTCCCCGGGACATTTACGAGCAGTACTTC
CDR3: CASSPRDIYEQYF
V: TRBV27
D: NA
size: NA
J: TRBJ2-7

DNA: TGTGCCAGCAGCGCTATTACAGGGGCAAATGAAAAACTGTTTTTT
CDR3: CASSAITGANEKLFF
V: TRBV9
D: TRBD1
size: NA
J: TRBJ1-4

DNA: TGTGCCAGTAGTATTGGGCAGGGGAGCAATCAGCCCCAGCATTTT
CDR3: CASSIGQGSNQPQHF
V: TRBV19
D: NA
size: NA
J: TRBJ1-5

DNA: TGTGCCAGCAGTGGGCAAAAGAATAGCAATCAGCCCCAGCATTTT
CDR3: CASSGQKNSNQPQHF
V: TRBV2
D: NA
size: NA
J: TRBJ1-5

DNA: TGTGCCAGCAGCTTGGCGACAGGACCGTTCGACCAAGAGACCCAGTACTTC
CDR3: CASSLATGPFDQETQYF
V: TRBV5-4
D: NA
size: NA
J: TRBJ2-5

DNA: TGTGCCAGCAGCCAAGGAGGGCCCCAACGCGAGCAGTACTTC
CDR3: CASSQGGPQREQYF
V: TRBV3-1/TRBV3-2
D: NA
size: NA
J: TRBJ2-7

DNA: TGCGCCAGCAGCTTGGCCACACCGAACACTGAAGCTTTCTTT
CDR3: CASSLATPNTEAFF
V: TRBV5-1
D: NA
size: NA
J: TRBJ1-1

DNA: TGCGCCAGCAGCCGGGGAGGTGGCGCTGGCTACACCTTC
CDR3: CASSRGGGAGYTF
V: TRBV4-3
D: NA
size: NA
J: TRBJ1-2

DNA: TGTGCCAGCAGTTTGCGGGGGGGGAGGAACACTGAAGCTTTCTTT
CDR3: CASSLRGGRNTEAFF
V: TRBV6-5
D: NA
size: NA
J: TRBJ1-1

DNA: TGTGCCAGTTCGGACAGAAGCTATGGCTACACCTTC
CDR3: CASSDRSYGYTF
V: TRBV2
D: NA
size: NA
J: TRBJ1-2

DNA: TGTGCCAGCACAGGGGACGTTATCAACTATGGCTACACCTTC
CDR3: CASTGDVINYGYTF
V: TRBV2
D: NA
size: NA
J: TRBJ1-2

DNA: TGTGCCAGTAGTGAGACAGTCCAAGAGACCCAGTACTTC
CDR3: CASSETVQETQYF
V: TRBV19
D: NA
size: NA
J: TRBJ2-5

DNA: TGTGCCAGCAGCTTAGGCCCGGGACTAAGAAGCACAGATACGCAGTATTTT
CDR3: CASSLGPGLRSTDTQYF
V: TRBV11-3
D: TRBD2
size: NA
J: TRBJ2-3

DNA: TGTGCCAGCAGCCAAGGTCTGCGCTATGGCTACACCTTC
CDR3: CASSQGLRYGYTF
V: TRBV3-1/TRBV3-2
D: NA
size: NA
J: TRBJ1-2

DNA: TGTGCCAGCAGTCCTAGCGGGAGTTACCTCGGGGAGCTGTTTTTT
CDR3: CASSPSGSYLGELFF
V: TRBV28
D: TRBD2
size: NA
J: TRBJ2-2

DNA: TGTGCCAGCAGCGTAGGGTACGGGGGGGGCCGGGAGACCCAGTACTTC
CDR3: CASSVGYGGGRETQYF
V: TRBV9
D: TRBD2
size: NA
J: TRBJ2-5

DNA: TGTGCCAGCAGCTTAGGGATGGGACTATGGACCCAGTACTTC
CDR3: CASSLGMGLWTQYF
V: TRBV7-9
D: TRBD2
size: NA
J: TRBJ2-5

DNA: TGTGCCAGTAGTACAGAACTAGCGGGGAGTTACGAGCAGTACTTC
CDR3: CASSTELAGSYEQYF
V: TRBV19
D: TRBD2
size: NA
J: TRBJ2-7

DNA: TGTGCCAGCAGCTCACAACCCGGGGGGCGGGAGACCCAGTACTTC
CDR3: CASSSQPGGRETQYF
V: TRBV3-1/TRBV3-2
D: NA
size: NA
J: TRBJ2-5

DNA: TGTGCCAGTAGAGAGACCGGGACTAGCGGGAGGGGGGGGCAGTTCTTC
CDR3: CASRETGTSGRGGQFF
V: TRBV19
D: TRBD2
size: NA
J: TRBJ2-1

DNA: TGTGCCAGTAGTATAGTTCACAGCACCTACGAGCAGTACTTC
CDR3: CASSIVHSTYEQYF
V: TRBV19
D: NA
size: medium-sized
J: TRBJ2-7

DNA: TGTGCCAGCAGCGGGAAACGGGGAAGCACAGATACGCAGTATTTT
CDR3: CASSGKRGSTDTQYF
V: TRBV5-4
D: NA
size: NA
J: TRBJ2-3

DNA: TGTGCCAGCAGAACAAAAAGCGGGAGGAAAGGGAATGAGCAGTTCTTC
CDR3: CASRTKSGRKGNEQFF
V: TRBV27
D: TRBD2
size: NA
J: TRBJ2-1

DNA: TGTGCCGGGAACAGGGGGCTCGACGAGCAGTACTTC
CDR3: CAGNRGLDEQYF
V: TRBV2
D: TRBD1
size: NA
J: TRBJ2-7

DNA: TGTGCCAGCAGGGGGCAGGGGAACACTGAAGCTTTCTTT
CDR3: CASRGQGNTEAFF
V: TRBV7-2
D: NA
size: NA
J: TRBJ1-1

DNA: TGTGCCAGCAGTCTGGAGTTCTCTGGAAACACCATATATTTT
CDR3: CASSLEFSGNTIYF
V: TRBV28
D: NA
size: NA
J: TRBJ1-3

DNA: TGTGCCAGCAGGGGGAGCAATGAGCAGTTCTTC
CDR3: CASRGSNEQFF
V: TRBV7-6
D: NA
size: NA
J: TRBJ2-1

DNA: TGTGCCAGCTATATTCGGGAGAGGAACACCGGGGAGCTGTTTTTT
CDR3: CASYIRERNTGELFF
V: TRBV6-5
D: NA
size: NA
J: TRBJ2-2

DNA: TGCGCCAGCAGCTCCCACGGACAGGGGGCGATGAACACTGAAGCTTTCTTT
CDR3: CASSSHGQGAMNTEAFF
V: TRBV5-1
D: TRBD1
size: NA
J: TRBJ1-1

DNA: TGCGCCAGCTCCTCGGGAGCGGGAGTCAGGAATGAGCAGTTCTTC
CDR3: CASSSGAGVRNEQFF
V: TRBV10-1
D: TRBD2
size: NA
J: TRBJ2-1

DNA: TGTGCCAGCAGCTTGGGGCAGCAAGAGACCCAGTACTTC
CDR3: CASSLGQQETQYF
V: TRBV5-4
D: NA
size: NA
J: TRBJ2-5

DNA: TGTGCCAGCAGCCTCACAGGGGGGAATCAGCCCCAGCATTTT
CDR3: CASSLTGGNQPQHF
V: TRBV28
D: TRBD1
size: NA
J: TRBJ1-5

DNA: TGTGCCAGCAGCCCCCGAGGGGGCCGGGAGCTGTTTTTT
CDR3: CASSPRGGRELFF
V: TRBV7-3
D: TRBD1
size: NA
J: TRBJ2-2